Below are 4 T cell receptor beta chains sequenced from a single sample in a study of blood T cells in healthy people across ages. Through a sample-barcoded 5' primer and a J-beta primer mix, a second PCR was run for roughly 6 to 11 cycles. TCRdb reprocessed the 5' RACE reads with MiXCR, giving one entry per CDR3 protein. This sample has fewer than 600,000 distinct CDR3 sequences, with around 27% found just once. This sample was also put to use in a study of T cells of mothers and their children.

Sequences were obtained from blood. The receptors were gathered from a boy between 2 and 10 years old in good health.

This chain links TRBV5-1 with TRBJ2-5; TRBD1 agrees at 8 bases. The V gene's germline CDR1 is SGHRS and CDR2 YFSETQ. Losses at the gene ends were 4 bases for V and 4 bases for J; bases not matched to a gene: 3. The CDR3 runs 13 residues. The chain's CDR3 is CASSEQGVETQYF. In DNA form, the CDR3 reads TGCGCCAGCAGCGAACAGGGGGTAGAGACCCAGTACTTC.

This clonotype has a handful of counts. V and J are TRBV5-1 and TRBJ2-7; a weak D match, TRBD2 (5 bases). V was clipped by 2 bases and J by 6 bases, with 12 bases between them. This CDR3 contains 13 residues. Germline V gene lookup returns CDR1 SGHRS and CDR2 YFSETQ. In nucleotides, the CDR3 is TGCGCCAGCAGCTTCGAAGGGAGTGGCGAGCAGTACTTC. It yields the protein CASSFEGSGEQYF.

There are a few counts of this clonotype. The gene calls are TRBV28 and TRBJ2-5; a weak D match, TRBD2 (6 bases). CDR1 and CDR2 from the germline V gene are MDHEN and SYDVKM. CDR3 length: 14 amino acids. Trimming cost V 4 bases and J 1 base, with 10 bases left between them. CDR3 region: CASSSGTFQETQYF. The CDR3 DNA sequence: TGTGCCAGCAGTTCCGGGACTTTCCAAGAGACCCAGTACTTC. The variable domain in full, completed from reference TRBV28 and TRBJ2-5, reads DVKVTQSSRYLVKRTGEKVFLECVQDMDHENMFWYRQDPGLGLRLIYFSYDVKMKEKGDIPEGYSVSREKKERFSLILESASTNQTSMYLCASSSGTFQETQYFGPGTRLLVL.

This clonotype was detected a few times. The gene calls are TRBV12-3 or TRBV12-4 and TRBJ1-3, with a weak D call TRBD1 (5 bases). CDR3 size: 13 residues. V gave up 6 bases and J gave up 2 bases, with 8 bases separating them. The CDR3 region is CASSQGPGNTIYF. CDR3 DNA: TGTGCCAGCAGCCAGGGCCCTGGAAACACCATATATTTT.